This T cell receptor beta chain comes out of a study of T cell responses to AZD1222 COVID-19 vaccine. Across the study: It was second doses at about 4 or about 12 weeks that were pooled.

The V gene lost 0 bases and the J gene lost 3 bases, with 12 bases spanning the gap. The CDR3 has 15 amino acids. The germline gives CDR1 ENHRY, CDR2 SYGVKD. The study, taken as a whole, reports: Receipt of two AZD1222 doses was followed by a rise in Spike-specific TCR breadth and depth. Unmutated variant regions are reportedly targeted by nearly half of spike-specific TCRs. White British ancestry dominated among donors, who included more females, and clonal diversity was possibly underestimated.

About this clone: Its antigen is as yet unknown.

Only in-frame clones appear in the TCRdb table, and some are missing; sequencing was by immunoSEQ multiplex PCR. The table has about 150,000 clones, 90% seen once. The gene calls are TRBV10-3 and TRBJ2-7; D unclear. The source of this sequence is an adult in good health. The input for sequencing was peripheral blood, taken on day 0 of AZD1222 vaccination. DNA for the CDR3: TGTGCCATCAGTGAGTCGGTGCCGAACGACTACGAGCAGTACTTC. Encoded protein: CAISESVPNDYEQYF.